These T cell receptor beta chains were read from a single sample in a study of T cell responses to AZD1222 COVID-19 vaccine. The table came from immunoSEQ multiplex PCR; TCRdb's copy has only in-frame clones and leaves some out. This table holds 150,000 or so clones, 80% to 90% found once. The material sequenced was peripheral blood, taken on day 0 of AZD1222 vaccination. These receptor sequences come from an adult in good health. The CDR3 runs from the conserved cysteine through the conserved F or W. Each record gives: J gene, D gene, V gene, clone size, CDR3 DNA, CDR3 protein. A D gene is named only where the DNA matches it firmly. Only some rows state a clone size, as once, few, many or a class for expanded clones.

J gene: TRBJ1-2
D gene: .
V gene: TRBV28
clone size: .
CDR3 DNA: TGTGCCAGCAGTTTATCGGCATATGGCTACACCTTC
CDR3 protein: CASSLSAYGYTF

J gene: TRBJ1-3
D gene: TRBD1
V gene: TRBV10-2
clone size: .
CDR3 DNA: TGCGCCAGCGGATACAGGGGCCGCTCTGGAAACACCATATATTTT
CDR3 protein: CASGYRGRSGNTIYF

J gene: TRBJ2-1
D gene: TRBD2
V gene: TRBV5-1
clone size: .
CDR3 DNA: TGCGCCAGCAGCTCTAGCGGGAGTGGATCCTACAATGAGCAGTTCTTC
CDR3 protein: CASSSSGSGSYNEQFF

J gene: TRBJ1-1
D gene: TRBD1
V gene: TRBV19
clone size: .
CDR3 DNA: TGTGCCAGTAGCCGGGGACAGGGGAATAGAGGCCCTGAAGCTTTCTTT
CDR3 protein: CASSRGQGNRGPEAFF

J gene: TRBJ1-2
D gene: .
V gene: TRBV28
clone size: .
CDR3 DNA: TGTGCCAGCAGACCCCGGCCGGGAGGCGGGAACTATGGCTACACCTTC
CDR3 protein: CASRPRPGGGNYGYTF

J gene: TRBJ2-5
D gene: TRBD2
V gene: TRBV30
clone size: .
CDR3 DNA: TGTGCCTCTTCAGCGGGAGGGCCGTTCGAGACCCAGTACTTC
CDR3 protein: CASSAGGPFETQYF

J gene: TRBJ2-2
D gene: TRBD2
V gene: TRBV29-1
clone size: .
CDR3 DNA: TGCAGCGTCTCGCGGGGGAGCGCGAACACCGGGGAGCTGTTTTTT
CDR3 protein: CSVSRGSANTGELFF

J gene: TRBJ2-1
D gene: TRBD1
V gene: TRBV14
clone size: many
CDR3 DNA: TGTGCCAGCAGCCAATCCCCAGGGGGCTTCCAGTTCTTC
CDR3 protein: CASSQSPGGFQFF

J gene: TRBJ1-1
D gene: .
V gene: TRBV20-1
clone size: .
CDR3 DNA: TGCAGTGTGTGGGGGAACACTGAAGCTTTCTTT
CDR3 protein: CSVWGNTEAFF

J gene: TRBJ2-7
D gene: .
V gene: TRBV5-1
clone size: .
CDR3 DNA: TGCGCCAGCAGCCTCGGGCGGGACTCGCAGTTTGGGCAGTACTTC
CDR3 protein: CASSLGRDSQFGQYF

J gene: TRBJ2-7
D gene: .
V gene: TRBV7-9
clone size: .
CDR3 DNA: TGTGCCAGCAGCTCCCGCTACGAGCAGTACTTC
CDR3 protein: CASSSRYEQYF

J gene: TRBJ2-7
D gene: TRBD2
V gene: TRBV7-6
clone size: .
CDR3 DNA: TGTGCCAGCAGCCCGACTAGCTTTTCCTACGAGCAGTACTTC
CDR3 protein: CASSPTSFSYEQYF

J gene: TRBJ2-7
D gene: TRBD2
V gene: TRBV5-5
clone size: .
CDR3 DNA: TGTGCCAGCAGCCCGCGTGGGGGGGTAGTCTACGAGCAGTACTTC
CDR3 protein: CASSPRGGVVYEQYF

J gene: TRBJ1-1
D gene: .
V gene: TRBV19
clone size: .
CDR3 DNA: TGTGCCAGTAGGTTTCAGCTCTCTAGCACTGAAGCTTTCTTT
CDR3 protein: CASRFQLSSTEAFF

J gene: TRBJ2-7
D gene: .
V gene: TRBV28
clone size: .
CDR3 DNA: TGTGCCAGCAGTTTCCCCGGGGGACTGGGACCCTACGAGCAGTACTTC
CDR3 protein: CASSFPGGLGPYEQYF

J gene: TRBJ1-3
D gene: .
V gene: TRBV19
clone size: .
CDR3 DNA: TGTGCCAGTAGGGACGGACAGCGTTTAAACACCATATATTTT
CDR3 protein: CASRDGQRLNTIYF

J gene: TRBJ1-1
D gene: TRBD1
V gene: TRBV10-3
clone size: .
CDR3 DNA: TGTGCCATCAGTGAGAGGACAGGGGAAACTGAAGCTTTCTTT
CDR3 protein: CAISERTGETEAFF

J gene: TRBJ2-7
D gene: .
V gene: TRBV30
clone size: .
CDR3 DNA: TGTGCCTCCCAATCTTGGGGTTCCGAGCAGTACTTC
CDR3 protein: CASQSWGSEQYF

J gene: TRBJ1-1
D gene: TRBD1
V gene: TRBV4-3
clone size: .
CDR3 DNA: TGCGCCAGCAGACAGGGGATGAACACTGAAGCTTTCTTT
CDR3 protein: CASRQGMNTEAFF

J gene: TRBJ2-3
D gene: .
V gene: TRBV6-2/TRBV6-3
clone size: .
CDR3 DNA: TGTGCCAGCAGCTCCGGGCCTAGCACAGATACGCAGTATTTT
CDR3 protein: CASSSGPSTDTQYF

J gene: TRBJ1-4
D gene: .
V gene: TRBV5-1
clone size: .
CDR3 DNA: TGCGCCAGCAGGGGCTCGCTAGGAGGAGAAAAACTGTTTTTT
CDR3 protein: CASRGSLGGEKLFF

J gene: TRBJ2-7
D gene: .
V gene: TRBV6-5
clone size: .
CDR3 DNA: TGTGCCAGCCGTAGGATTGGGGGTTACGAGCAGTACTTC
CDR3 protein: CASRRIGGYEQYF

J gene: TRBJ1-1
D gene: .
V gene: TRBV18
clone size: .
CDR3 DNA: TGTGCCAGCTCACCAGACAGAACGAACACTGAAGCTTTCTTT
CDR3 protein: CASSPDRTNTEAFF

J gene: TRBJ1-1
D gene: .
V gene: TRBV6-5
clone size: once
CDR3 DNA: TGTGCCAGCAGTTACTCTCCGGGACAAGGGACTGAAGCTTTCTTT
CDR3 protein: CASSYSPGQGTEAFF

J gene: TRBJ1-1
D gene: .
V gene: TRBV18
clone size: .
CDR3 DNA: TGTGCCAGCTCACCATGGGACGCTGGCGAAGCTTTCTTT
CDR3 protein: CASSPWDAGEAFF

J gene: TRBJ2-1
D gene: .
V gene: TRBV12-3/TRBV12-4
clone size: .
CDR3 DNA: TGTGCCAGCAGTTTTTTGGGTTTAGGGCAGTTCTTC
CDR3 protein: CASSFLGLGQFF

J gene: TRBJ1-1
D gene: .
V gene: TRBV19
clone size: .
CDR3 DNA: TGTGCCAGTAGTATCGGCGGGTTGTACACTGAAGCTTTCTTT
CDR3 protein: CASSIGGLYTEAFF

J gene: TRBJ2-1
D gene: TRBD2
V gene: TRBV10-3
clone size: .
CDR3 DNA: TGTGCCATCAGTGAGAGTAGCGGGACTTACAATGAGCAGTTCTTC
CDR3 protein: CAISESSGTYNEQFF

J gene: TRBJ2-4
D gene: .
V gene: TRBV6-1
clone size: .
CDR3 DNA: TGTGCCAGCAGTGGACGACAGGCTAGTGCCAAAAACATTCAGTACTTC
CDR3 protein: CASSGRQASAKNIQYF

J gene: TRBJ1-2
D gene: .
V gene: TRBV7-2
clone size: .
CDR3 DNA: TGTGCCAGCAGCTTAGAGCAAGGAATGAAGGGGTATGGCTATGGCTACACCTTC
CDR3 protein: CASSLEQGMKGYGYGYTF

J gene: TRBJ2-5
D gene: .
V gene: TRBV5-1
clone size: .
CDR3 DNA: TGCGCCAGCAGCCTGGACCCCGTCGGGACCCAGTACTTC
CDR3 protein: CASSLDPVGTQYF

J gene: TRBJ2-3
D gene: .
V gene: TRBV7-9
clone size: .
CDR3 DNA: TGTGCCAGCAGCTTAGTGATTGGCGATACGCAGTATTTT
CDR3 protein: CASSLVIGDTQYF

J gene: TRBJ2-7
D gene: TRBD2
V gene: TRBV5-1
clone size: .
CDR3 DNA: TGCGCCAGCAGCTTCGTGACTAGCGGTACCTACGAGCAGTACTTC
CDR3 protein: CASSFVTSGTYEQYF

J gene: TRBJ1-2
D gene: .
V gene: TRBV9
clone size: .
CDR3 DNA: TGTGCCAGCAGCGTAGGGGTGGTTGGTGGCTACACCTTC
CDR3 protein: CASSVGVVGGYTF

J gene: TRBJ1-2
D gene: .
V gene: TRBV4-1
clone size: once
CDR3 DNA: TGCGCCAGCAGTGACCTGGGGCAGGGACGGTTTAGTGGCTACACCTTC
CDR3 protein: CASSDLGQGRFSGYTF

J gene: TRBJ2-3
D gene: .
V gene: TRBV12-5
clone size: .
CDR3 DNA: TGTGCTAGTGGTCCCCCCTGGGGGGATACGCAGTATTTT
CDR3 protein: CASGPPWGDTQYF

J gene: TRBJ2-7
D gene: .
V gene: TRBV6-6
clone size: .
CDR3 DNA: TGTGCCAGCAGTTACTCGACTGGCTACTCCTACGAGCAGTACTTC
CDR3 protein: CASSYSTGYSYEQYF

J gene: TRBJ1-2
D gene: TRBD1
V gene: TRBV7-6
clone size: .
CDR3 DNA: TGTGCCAGCAGCTTAACCATTACAGGGGTGAATGGCTACACCTTC
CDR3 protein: CASSLTITGVNGYTF

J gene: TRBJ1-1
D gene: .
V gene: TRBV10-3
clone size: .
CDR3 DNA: TGTGCCATCAGTCCAGCAGGGTTTGAAGCTTTCTTT
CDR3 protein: CAISPAGFEAFF

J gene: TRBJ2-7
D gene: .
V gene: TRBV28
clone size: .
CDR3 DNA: TGTGCCAGCAGTTTATTTGGTGGGAACCCCTACGAGCAGTACTTC
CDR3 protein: CASSLFGGNPYEQYF

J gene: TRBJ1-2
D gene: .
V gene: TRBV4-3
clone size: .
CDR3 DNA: TGCGCCAGCAGCCAAGAGTGGGGGCAGGGGACCTACGGCTACACCTTC
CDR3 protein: CASSQEWGQGTYGYTF